This T cell receptor beta chain was recovered during a study of T cell responses to AZD1222 COVID-19 vaccine. With 7 bases removed from V and 2 bases from J, the gap between germline ends came to 7 bases. This CDR3 has 11 amino acids. In germline, CDR1 is DFQATT, CDR2 SNEGSKA (reference sequence). Libraries were prepared by immunoSEQ multiplex PCR; TCRdb keeps only in-frame clonotypes and omits some of them. The repertoire has more than 150,000 clones, 92% of them found once; the top ten carry about 1.5%. The specimen was peripheral blood, collected 28 days after the second AZD1222 dose. This TCR was sampled from an adult who received the AZD1222 COVID-19 vaccine. V and J are TRBV20-1 and TRBJ2-3; possible D gene TRBD1, 6 bases. This chain's CDR3 is CSGTVTDTQYF. CDR3 nucleotides: TGCAGTGGGACAGTCACAGATACGCAGTATTTT.